The rows below give T cell receptor beta chains drawn from one sample of a study of T cell responses to AZD1222 COVID-19 vaccine. Sequenced by immunoSEQ multiplex PCR; TCRdb stores in-frame clones only, minus some. The sample lists approximately 150,000 clones, 85% to 95% occurring once. The sample here was peripheral blood, taken on day 0 of AZD1222 vaccination. Source of these receptors: an adult in good health. CDR3s include the opening cysteine and the closing phenylalanine or tryptophan. D genes are given only for firm matches. A clone size is listed for some rows: how often the clone was seen (once, few, many), or a class if it is expanded.

V: TRBV7-9
length: 17
size: -
D: TRBD1
J: TRBJ1-4
CDR3: CASSLGGQGSKDEKLFF
DNA: TGTGCCAGCAGCTTAGGGGGACAGGGGAGTAAGGATGAAAAACTGTTTTTT

V: TRBV3-1/TRBV3-2
length: 13
size: -
D: -
J: TRBJ1-5
CDR3: CASSQTPWEPQHF
DNA: TGTGCCAGCAGCCAGACTCCCTGGGAGCCCCAGCATTTT

V: TRBV30
length: 15
size: -
D: -
J: TRBJ1-1
CDR3: CAWSPKSLSTTEAFF
DNA: TGTGCCTGGTCCCCCAAGTCCTTATCAACCACTGAAGCTTTCTTT

V: TRBV4-3
length: 18
size: -
D: TRBD1
J: TRBJ1-6
CDR3: CASSQWTGDSSYNSPLHF
DNA: TGCGCCAGCAGCCAGTGGACAGGGGATAGCTCCTATAATTCACCCCTCCACTTT

V: TRBV2
length: 15
size: few
D: TRBD2
J: TRBJ2-1
CDR3: CASRLSAGRKNEQFF
DNA: TGTGCCAGCAGGTTGTCAGCGGGAAGAAAAAATGAGCAGTTCTTC

V: TRBV6-5
length: 12
size: -
D: -
J: TRBJ2-7
CDR3: CASKQGWYEQYF
DNA: TGTGCCAGCAAACAGGGTTGGTACGAGCAGTACTTC

V: TRBV11-3
length: 15
size: -
D: TRBD1
J: TRBJ1-1
CDR3: CASSRGGAGNTEAFF
DNA: TGTGCCAGCAGCCGAGGGGGCGCGGGGAACACTGAAGCTTTCTTT

V: TRBV2
length: 14
size: -
D: -
J: TRBJ1-1
CDR3: CASRPRQENTEAFF
DNA: TGTGCCAGCAGGCCAAGACAGGAGAACACTGAAGCTTTCTTT

V: TRBV11-2
length: 17
size: once
D: -
J: TRBJ2-1
CDR3: CASSLPFHPGEIDEQFF
DNA: TGTGCCAGCAGCTTACCCTTCCACCCAGGGGAAATCGATGAGCAGTTCTTC

V: TRBV7-9
length: 13
size: -
D: -
J: TRBJ1-2
CDR3: CASSSGGGYGYTF
DNA: TGTGCCAGCAGCTCCGGGGGCGGTTATGGCTACACCTTC

V: TRBV5-3
length: 18
size: -
D: -
J: TRBJ1-5
CDR3: CARSLKLNRDIQEQPQHF
DNA: TGTGCCAGAAGCTTGAAGTTGAACCGGGACATCCAAGAACAGCCCCAGCATTTT